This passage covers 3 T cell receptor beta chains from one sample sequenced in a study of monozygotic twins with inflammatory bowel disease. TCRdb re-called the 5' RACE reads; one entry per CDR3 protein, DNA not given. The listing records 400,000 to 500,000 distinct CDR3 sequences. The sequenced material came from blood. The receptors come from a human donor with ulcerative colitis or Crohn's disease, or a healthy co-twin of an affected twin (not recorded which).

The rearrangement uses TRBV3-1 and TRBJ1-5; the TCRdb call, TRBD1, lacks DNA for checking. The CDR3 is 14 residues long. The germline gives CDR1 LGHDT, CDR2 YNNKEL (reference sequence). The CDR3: CASSMDRADQPQHF.

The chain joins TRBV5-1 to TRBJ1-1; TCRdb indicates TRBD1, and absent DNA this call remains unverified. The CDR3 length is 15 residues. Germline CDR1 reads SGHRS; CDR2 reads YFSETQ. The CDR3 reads CASSLDGKVGAEAFF.

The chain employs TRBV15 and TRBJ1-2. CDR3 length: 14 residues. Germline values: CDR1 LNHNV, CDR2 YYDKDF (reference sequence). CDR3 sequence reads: CATSREIGPYGYTF.